These 24 T cell receptor beta chains originate from one sample sequenced in a study of molecular identifiers for immune sequencing clone quantification. TCRdb re-called the PCR reads through MiXCR, storing one row per CDR3 protein. There are 45,000 to 65,000 distinct CDR3 sequences in the sample; 20% to 25% occur only once, and approximately 1.9% lies in the top ten. The material sequenced was naive CD8+ T cells from blood, with Jurkat cell RNA spiked in. Subset noted: FACS-sorted CD8+CD4-CCR7+CD45RA+ naive T cells. Receptors originate from a human donor in good health. Some libraries in this study had Jurkat cell RNA spiked in.

Notes on this clonotype: This may be a read error: a much more frequent sequence differs by one nucleotide. The V call is TRBV6-2 or TRBV6-3, the J call TRBJ1-5; possible D gene TRBD1, 5 bases. Germline assignment: CDR1 MNHEY and CDR2 SVGEGT. The CDR3 spans 16 residues. Trimming pared 0 bases from V and 4 bases from J, leaving 13 bases between. CDR3 nucleotide sequence: TGTGCCAGCAGTTACTCGACGGACATGGTTAATCAGCCCCAGCATTTT. Translating it yields CASSYSTDMVNQPQHF.

Note on this clonotype: This may arise from a read error, as a much more abundant clone is one base away. The chain joins TRBV5-6 to TRBJ2-5; no reliable D call. CDR1 is SGHDT and CDR2 is YYEEEE in the germline V gene. The CDR3 has 13 amino acids. Here the CDR3 reads CVSSPTLQETQYF. The CDR3 bases are TGTGTCAGCAGCCCGACCCTACAAGAGACCCAGTACTTC.

This clonotype was detected a few times. The chain has TRBV4-3 and TRBJ2-2; D is unclear. Between the trimmed V and J ends, which lost 4 bases and 5 bases, there was a span of 11 bases. The CDR3 totals 14 residues. The germline V gene encodes CDR1 LGHNA and CDR2 YSLEER. As DNA, the CDR3 is TGCGCCAGCAGCCCCTACGGCGTTACCGGGGAGCTGTTTTTT. Translated, it gives CASSPYGVTGELFF.

This clonotype came up a few times. The rearrangement uses TRBV11-2 and TRBJ2-6; D is perhaps TRBD1 (6 bases). The CDR3 is 18 amino acids. V was cut by 4 bases and J by 2 bases, with 18 bases left in between. The germline CDR1 and CDR2 sequences are SGHAT and FQNNGV. The CDR3 DNA reads TGTGCCAGCAGCTCCCTCAGGGGTCAGGGGACTGGGGCCAACGTCCTGACTTTC. Residues: CASSSLRGQGTGANVLTF.

This clonotype was observed at least ten times. The chain employs TRBV28 and TRBJ1-4; 11 bases agree with TRBD1. Trimming cost V 5 bases and J 6 bases; bases outside gene matches: 5. In germline, CDR1 is MDHEN, CDR2 SYDVKM. The CDR3 covers 15 residues. This CDR3 reads CASSPRTGGYEKLFF. The CDR3, as DNA: TGTGCCAGCAGTCCACGGACAGGGGGCTATGAAAAACTGTTTTTT.

This clonotype was counted ten times or more. The CDR3 loop reads CATLAGPTDTQYF. The CDR3 DNA follows: TGTGCCACTCTAGCGGGACCCACAGATACGCAGTATTTT. V usage is TRBV10-3 and J usage is TRBJ2-3; 9 nucleotides align to TRBD2. V was clipped by 10 bases and J by 2 bases; unmatched bases: 4. Germline-derived CDR1 and CDR2 are ENHRY and SYGVKD. CDR3 length equals 13 residues.

This clonotype was seen many times. The chain combines TRBV2 with TRBJ2-1; TRBD1 matches at 8 bases. V trimming: 5 bases; J trimming: 9 bases; junction bases outside the gene matches: 6. This CDR3 contains 13 residues. The germline V gene encodes CDR1 SNHLY and CDR2 FYNNEI. DNA for the CDR3: TGTGCCAGCAGTCCAGGACAGGGCGGTGAGCAGTTCTTC. Translating gives CASSPGQGGEQFF.

Worth noting for this clonotype: This may be a read error, as it is one base from a much larger clone. The chain couples TRBV28 to TRBJ1-2; D ambiguous. The CDR3 is 11 residues long. The V gene's germline CDR1 is MDHEN and CDR2 SYDVKM. The CDR3 loop reads CDSRKEYGYTF. The CDR3 coding sequence is TGTGACAGCCGGAAGGAGTATGGCTACACCTTC.

As to this clonotype: It may be a read error: a sequence one base away is much more abundant. The chain is built from TRBV7-9 and TRBJ1-1, with 12 nucleotides matching TRBD1. Trimming removed 5 bases from V and 1 base from J; junction bases left unmatched: 8. Germline V lookup: CDR1 SEHNR, CDR2 FQNEAQ (reference sequence). The CDR3 runs to 17 residues. CDR3 loop: CASSPGTGGVENTEAFF. In nucleotides, the CDR3 is TGTGCCAGCAGCCCCGGGACAGGGGGCGTCGAGAACACTGAAGCTTTCTTT.

As to this clonotype: Given the absence of the conserved phenylalanine or tryptophan at the CDR3 end, a read error is likely. The rearrangement joins TRBV29-1 to TRBJ2-7; 7 bases fit TRBD1. The CDR3 contains 12 residues. Trimming took 7 bases from V and 2 from J; bases not matched to a gene: 5. Germline V gene lookup returns CDR1 SQVTM and CDR2 ANQGSEA. The CDR3 coding sequence is TGCAGCGGTGGTCAGGGGGCCTACGAGCAGTACTCC. This encodes CSGGQGAYEQYS.

Worth noting for this clonotype: A much larger clone differs by one base, so this may be a read error. This chain joins TRBV5-8 and TRBJ1-1, with D possibly being TRBD1 (6 bases). Germline loops: CDR1 SGHTS, CDR2 YDEGEE. CDR3 length: 11 residues. The V and J ends lost 0 bases and 12 bases respectively, with 9 bases between them. The CDR3 region has the DNA TGTGCCAGCAGCTTGGACAGGGAGCCTTTCTTT. It is translated as CASSLDREPFF.

Comments on this clonotype: One base away lies a much larger clone, so this may be a sequencing read error. The J gene is TRBJ2-7, the V gene TRBV12-3 or TRBV12-4; D not certain. This CDR3 spans 11 amino acids. Trimming removed 5 bases from V and 6 bases from J, with 8 bases in between. The CDR3 reads CASSPPIEQYF. CDR3 nucleotide sequence: TGTGCCAGCAGTCCGCCCATCGAGCAGTACTTC.

This clonotype was seen repeatedly, ten times or more. The V gene is TRBV2, the J gene TRBJ2-3; tentatively, D is TRBD2 (5 bases). V lost 4 bases to trimming and J lost 7 bases, with 9 bases between them. The CDR3 loop spans 12 amino acids. Looked up from germline, CDR1 is SNHLY and CDR2 is FYNNEI. For the CDR3, the DNA is TGTGCCAGCAGTGGCGGGCTAAATACGCAGTATTTT. It is translated as CASSGGLNTQYF.

This clonotype was counted at least ten times. The chain employs TRBV27 and TRBJ1-6; D unresolved. CDR1 MNHEY and CDR2 SMNVEV come from the germline V gene (reference sequence). The CDR3 totals 12 residues. The ends were cut back, 6 bases at V and 7 bases at J, with 7 bases in the middle. This CDR3 is CASSQGNSPLHF. CDR3 in DNA: TGTGCCAGCAGCCAAGGGAATTCACCCCTCCACTTT.

There are many counts of this clonotype. CDR3 bases: TGCAGCGTTGAAGATCGGTCAGTTACTAACTATGGCTACACCTTC. It specifies CSVEDRSVTNYGYTF. The chain has TRBV29-1 and TRBJ1-2; D is unresolved. The CDR3 covers 15 residues. In germline, CDR1 is SQVTM, CDR2 ANQGSEA. The V end was cut by 0 bases, the J end by 0 bases, with 11 bases between.

This clonotype was counted many times. The J gene is TRBJ2-7, the V gene TRBV12-3 or TRBV12-4, with TRBD1 matching 8 bases. The CDR3 extends over 14 amino acids. V lost 7 bases to trimming and J lost 2 bases; unmatched junction nucleotides: 7. DNA for the CDR3: TGTGCCAGCAACCCGACAGGGGTTACCTACGAGCAGTACTTC. Protein product: CASNPTGVTYEQYF.

A note on this clonotype: This sequence may be a read error, since a much larger clone differs from it by one base. The chain links TRBV6-5 to TRBJ1-2; D gene ambiguous. The CDR3 totals 14 residues. Germline assignment: CDR1 MNHEY and CDR2 SVGAGI. CDR3 DNA: TGTGCCGGCAGTTTCTCCGGGAACTACTATGGCTACACCTTC. Its protein is CAGSFSGNYYGYTF.

As regards this clonotype: Just one base apart from a much larger clone, this may be a read error. V is TRBV6-2 or TRBV6-3 and J is TRBJ2-1; a possible D gene is TRBD2 (5 bases). This CDR3 is 16 amino acids long. Germline V CDR1 and CDR2: MNHEY, SVGEGT. The CDR3 loop is CASSPHASRDANGQFF. In nucleotides, the CDR3 is TGTGCCAGCAGTCCTCATGCGTCCCGGGATGCTAATGGGCAGTTCTTC.

This clonotype was counted many times. The chain combines TRBV5-6 with TRBJ2-7; perhaps TRBD1 as D (6 bases). Per the germline V gene, CDR1 is SGHDT and CDR2 is YYEEEE. This CDR3 is built from 14 residues. V lost 4 bases to trimming and J lost 2 bases, with 13 bases between them. CDR3 sequence reads: CASSLRDMPYEQYF. The DNA of the CDR3 is TGTGCCAGCAGCCTCCGGGACATGCCCTACGAGCAGTACTTC.

This clonotype was detected ten times or more. The chain uses TRBV7-2 and TRBJ2-3; perhaps TRBD1 as D (6 bases). The CDR3 totals 13 residues. V was cut by 5 bases and J by 2 bases, with 8 bases left in between. Germline loops: CDR1 SGHTA, CDR2 FQGNSA. The CDR3 spells CASSQGHTDTQYF. CDR3 coding DNA: TGTGCCAGCAGCCAGGGGCACACAGATACGCAGTATTTT.

About this clonotype itself: Possible read error: a much larger clone is one base away. The chain links TRBV4-1 to TRBJ2-7; D perhaps matches TRBD2 (6 bases). The CDR3 is 16 residues long. In germline, CDR1 is MGHRA, CDR2 YSYEKL. The CDR3 DNA sequence: TGCGCCAGCAGCCTACGGAGGGGCCCAAGCTCCTACGAGCAGTGCTTC. The encoded protein is CASSLRRGPSSYEQCF.

This clonotype was seen at least ten times. The chain carries TRBV24-1 and TRBJ1-1; maybe TRBD1 (5 bases). There are 13 residues in the CDR3. Deletions cut 4 bases from V and 5 bases from J, with 10 bases between. CDR1 and CDR2 from the germline V gene are KGHDR and SFDVKD. The CDR3 DNA sequence: TGTGCCACCAGTGACAGGGATTGGACTGAAGCTTTCTTT. Protein sequence: CATSDRDWTEAFF.

The gene calls are TRBV11-2 and TRBJ2-7; D call uncertain. The CDR3 consists of 12 residues. V shed 5 bases and J shed 3 bases, with 8 bases lying between them. Germline CDR1 and CDR2: SGHAT and FQNNGV. CDR3 region: CASSPDLYEQYF. DNA of the CDR3: TGTGCCAGCAGCCCCGATCTCTACGAGCAGTACTTC. The full variable domain, completed using reference TRBV11-2 and TRBJ2-7, is EAGVAQSPRYKIIEKRQSVAFWCNPISGHATLYWYQQILGQGPKLLIQFQNNGVVDDSQLPKDRFSAERLKGVDSTLKIQPAKLEDSAVYLCASSPDLYEQYFGPGTRLTVT.

This clonotype was counted only a few times. The chain combines TRBV11-2 with TRBJ2-5; D uncertain. With 1 base removed from V and 6 bases from J, the gap between germline ends came to 6 bases. The CDR3 has 12 amino acids. CDR1 and CDR2 from the germline V gene are SGHAT and FQNNGV. CDR3 residues: CASSLASKTQYF. The CDR3 DNA reads as TGTGCCAGCAGCTTAGCGTCGAAGACCCAGTACTTC.